Reported below is one T cell receptor (beta chain). There is no known antigen for this receptor. Per-base quality was not reported, and no clone a single base away is much larger than it. This sample is drawn from a study of shared clonotypes between healthy human individuals (TCRdb year 2020). At the level of the whole study: Two women and a few men aged 18 to 49 years were included in the cohort. For each donor, CD4 naive and CD4 memory were each run on three plates, CD8 naive on two plates, and CD8 memory on one plate. The study deeply sequenced blood TCR repertoires of about 5 healthy adults to estimate repertoire size and the extent of clonotype sharing between individuals. Leukapheresis yielded between about 0.9 and 9 billion PBMCs per donor. Different laboratories and diverse techniques were used to prepare libraries and sequence TCR repertoires, to increase sequencing depth and limit assay-specific biases. Results the study describes overall, beyond this receptor: Estimated clonotype richness was generally larger for naive than for memory subsets. Rarefaction of sorted-subset datasets indicated incomplete sequencing despite the large sequencing depth. The small number of donors limited the genetic and exposure-history diversity represented. Based on pairwise subsampling, the degree of clonotype sharing among donors was expected to be affected by sequencing depth. Higher generation probabilities were observed for clonotypes shared by all four sorted-subset donors than for non-shared clonotypes. Across a few donors, approximately 5% of naive CD4, roughly 3.5% of naive CD8, roughly 2.2% of memory CD4, and around 0.4% of memory CD8 clonotypes were shared. Sampling was restricted to blood, and TCR repertoires in tissues likely differ from the TCR repertoires found in blood.

Donors were healthy HIV-negative adults with no recently reported acute infections or vaccinations. Every donor was a Caucasian adult living in Nashville, Tennessee, USA. Magnetic negative selection was used to enrich CD4+ T cells, after which naive cells were positively selected on CD45RA and the negative fraction became the memory subset. Blood was collected by leukapheresis, and PBMCs were isolated by Ficoll-Histopaque density gradient centrifugation and then cryopreserved in liquid nitrogen vapor phase. Analytical flow cytometry was used to check the purity and quantity of every magnetically sorted T cell population. Each sorted fraction had its genomic DNA isolated and then quantified by UV absorbance on a Nanodrop 2000c. Using the deep immunoSEQ assay, multiplex PCR amplified TCR CDR3 regions from genomic DNA. Extracted genomic DNA from each cell subset was spread evenly across all wells of several immunoSEQ 96-well plates, with each plate serving as a replicate. For sorted subsets, roughly 200 ng of genomic DNA, equivalent to some 30,000 T cell genomes, went into each replicate PCR. Purified libraries were quantified with a Qubit 3.0 fluorometer, sized on a Bioanalyzer 2100, and re-quantified with the KAPA Library Quantification kit. Every immunoSEQ 96-well plate was sequenced on a dedicated single-read 150-cycle Illumina NextSeq 550 flow cell. The original pipeline was this. The immunoSEQ output contained only junctional sequences without quality scores, so filtering could not match that applied to full-length reads. Sequences were annotated with PyIR, a Python wrapper for IgBLAST v1.9, and V/J genes and CDR3 were assigned using IMGT germline references. Reads were removed for weak V/J assignments (E-value above 1e-6), missing CDR3, stop codons, out-of-frame junctions, or ambiguous translated residues. A V3J clonotype was defined by an identical inferred V gene, J gene, and CDR3 amino acid sequence. Percentage overlap between repertoires was computed as shared unique clonotypes divided by the size of the smaller repertoire. Richness of each repertoire was evaluated using RTK rarefaction, the Chao1 estimator, and Recon v2.1 estimates of unobserved clonotypes. Generation probabilities for all TCRbeta clonotypes obtained by the gDNA method from a few donors were computed using OLGA. In TCRdb, the immuneACCESS table is reduced to in-frame sequences with V and J assigned. These tables do not hold every clone; where another copy was compared, an unresolved V gene accounts for under half, and the others remain unexplained. The DNA gave D and trimming, while V, J and clone size come from that table. The sample records 2 million to 2.5 million clones, approximately 94% of which are singletons. The ten largest clones represent roughly 0.13% of the sample.

V sheds 10 bases and J sheds 6 bases, leaving 16 bases between their ends. According to the germline V gene, CDR1 reads MNHNS and CDR2 reads SASEGT. From cysteine to phenylalanine, the CDR3 is 13 amino acids long. The retained sequence is limited to the CDR3, 39 bases, with the frame set at the first base. Sequencing used naive CD4+ T cells sorted from blood. Taken with the paper, the label for cell subset or site translates to: CD45RA+ positively selected. The clonotype was recovered from a young man in good health. In this chain, TRBV6-1 is recombined with TRBJ1-3; no D gene is confidently identified. At the DNA level, the sequence is TGTGCCATCAACCCCTCCTGGGAAAACACCATATATTTT. Translated, it gives CAINPSWENTIYF.